This entry features one T cell receptor (beta chain) sequence. The antigen remains unidentified. This sample is part of a study of T cell responses to AZD1222 COVID-19 vaccine. Germline assignment: CDR1 GTSNPN and CDR2 SVGIG (reference sequence). CDR3 length: 15 residues. V was cut by 3 bases and J by 0 bases, with 12 bases left in between. Points from the study as a whole: Along spike, vaccine-associated CD4 TCRs were found throughout, with dominance at 160-218 and 743-854. Once two AZD1222 doses were given, Spike-specific TCR breadth and depth went up. Clonal diversity was possibly underestimated, and the donors were mostly white British, with more females.

Profiling relied on immunoSEQ multiplex PCR, and the TCRdb table lists in-frame clones only, not all of them. The data show 170,000 or so clones, approximately 90% seen once. The chain carries TRBV30 and TRBJ2-1; perhaps TRBD2 as D (7 bases). This receptor was taken from an adult in good health. The sequencing here drew on peripheral blood, taken on day 0 of AZD1222 vaccination. In nucleotides, the CDR3 is TGTGCCTGGAGCCGCGGGGGCCACTCCTACAATGAGCAGTTCTTC. Protein sequence: CAWSRGGHSYNEQFF.